This record looks at one T cell receptor beta chain sequence and its context. Antigen unknown. These data originate in a study of persistence of HIV-infected CD4 T cells. Regarding the study as a whole: Within sorted populations, more oligoclonal TCRs accompanied more oligoclonal proviruses. Compared with CD3/CD28-stimulated cells, CMV- and Gag-responding cells showed lower TCRbeta richness.

This was the immunoSEQ version 4 assay in survey mode. TCRdb's copy holds only in-frame clones and misses some; the assay was immunoSEQ multiplex PCR. The sample lists 43,000 or so clones, 80% to 90% occurring once. Cells were stimulated nonspecifically with anti-CD3/anti-CD28 magnetic beads. Responding CD4+ T cells were sorted by upregulation of both CD40 ligand and CD69. Donors were HIV-1-infected adults who began suppressive ART during chronic infection. PBMCs were depleted of CD8+ T cells before stimulation. There are 18 residues in the CDR3. CDR1 SGHNT and CDR2 YYREEE come from the germline V gene (reference sequence). Germline trimming cut 0 bases from V and 5 bases from J; bases unmatched to any gene: 9.

This chain uses TRBV5-4 with TRBJ2-3; TRBD2 agrees at 13 bases. The material sequenced was CD4+ T cells sorted from PBMCs after roughly 18-hour stimulation, taken from a patient who received antiretroviral therapy. The TCR comes from an adult man with HIV who was CMV-seropositive. CDR3 residues: CASSLGTLAGGRQDTQYF. The CDR3, as DNA: TGTGCCAGCAGCTTGGGAACACTAGCGGGGGGGCGGCAAGATACGCAGTATTTT.